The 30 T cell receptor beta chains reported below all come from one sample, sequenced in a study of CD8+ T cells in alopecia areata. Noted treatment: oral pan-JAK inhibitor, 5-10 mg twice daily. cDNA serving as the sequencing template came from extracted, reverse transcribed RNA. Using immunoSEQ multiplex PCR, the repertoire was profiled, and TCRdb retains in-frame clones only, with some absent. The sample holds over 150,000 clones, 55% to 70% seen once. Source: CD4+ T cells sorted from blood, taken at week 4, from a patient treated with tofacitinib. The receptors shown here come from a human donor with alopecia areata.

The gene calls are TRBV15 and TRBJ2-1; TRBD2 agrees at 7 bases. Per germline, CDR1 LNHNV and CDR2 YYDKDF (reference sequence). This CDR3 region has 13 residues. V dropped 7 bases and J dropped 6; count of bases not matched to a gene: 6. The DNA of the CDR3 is TGTGCCACCAAGGGGAGGGTGGCCAATGAGCAGTTCTTC. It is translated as CATKGRVANEQFF.

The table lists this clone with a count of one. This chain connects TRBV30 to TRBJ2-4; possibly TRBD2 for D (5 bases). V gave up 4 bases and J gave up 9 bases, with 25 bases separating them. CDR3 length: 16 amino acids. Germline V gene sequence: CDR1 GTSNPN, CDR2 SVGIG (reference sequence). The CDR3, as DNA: TGTGCCTGGACCCACCCCCGGGGTAATGCCCCTAGCATTCAGTACTTC. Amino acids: CAWTHPRGNAPSIQYF.

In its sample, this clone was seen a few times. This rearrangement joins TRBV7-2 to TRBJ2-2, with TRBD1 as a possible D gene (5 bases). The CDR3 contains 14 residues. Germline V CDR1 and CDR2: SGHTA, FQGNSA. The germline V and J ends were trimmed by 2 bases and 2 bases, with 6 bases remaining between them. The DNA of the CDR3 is TGTGCCAGCAGCTTACAGGGAAACACCGGGGAGCTGTTTTTT. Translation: CASSLQGNTGELFF.

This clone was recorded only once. CDR3 sequence (DNA): TGTGCCAGCTCAGTGTCCGGGACAGAGGGATCACCCCTCCACTTT. This codes for CASSVSGTEGSPLHF. The V and J genes are TRBV18 and TRBJ1-6, with 7 bases that match TRBD1. With 5 bases clipped from V and 10 bases from J, the junction kept 11 bases outside the gene matches. Germline loops: CDR1 KGHSH, CDR2 LQKENI. The CDR3 runs 15 residues.

The CDR3 loop reads CASSQDRWGEQFF. In DNA form, the CDR3 reads TGCGCCAGCAGCCAAGATCGGTGGGGTGAGCAGTTCTTC. The genes are TRBV4-1 and TRBJ2-1; D gene unclear. The germline V gene has CDR1 MGHRA and CDR2 YSYEKL. Between the trimmed V and J ends, which lost 0 bases and 9 bases, there was a span of 9 bases. The CDR3 is 13 amino acids.

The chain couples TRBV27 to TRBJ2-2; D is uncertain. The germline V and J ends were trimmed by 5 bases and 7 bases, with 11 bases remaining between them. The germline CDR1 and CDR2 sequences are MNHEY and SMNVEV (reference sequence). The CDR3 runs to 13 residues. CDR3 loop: CASSPSRGGELFF. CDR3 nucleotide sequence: TGTGCCAGCAGTCCATCAAGAGGCGGGGAGCTGTTTTTT.

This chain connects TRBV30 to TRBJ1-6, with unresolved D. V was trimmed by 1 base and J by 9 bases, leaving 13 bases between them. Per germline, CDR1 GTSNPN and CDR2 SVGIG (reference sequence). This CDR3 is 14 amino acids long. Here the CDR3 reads CAWSGIGPGSPLHF. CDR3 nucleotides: TGTGCCTGGAGTGGGATAGGCCCAGGTTCACCCCTCCACTTT.

CDR3 sequence: CASSEVADPLNEQFF. In DNA, the CDR3 is TGTGCCAGCAGTGAGGTAGCGGACCCTCTCAATGAGCAGTTCTTC. V and J are TRBV6-4 and TRBJ2-1, with D perhaps matching TRBD2 (6 bases). This CDR3 has 15 residues. Between the trimmed V and J ends, which lost 3 bases and 6 bases, there was a span of 15 bases. CDR1 is MRHNA and CDR2 is SNTAGT in the germline V gene.

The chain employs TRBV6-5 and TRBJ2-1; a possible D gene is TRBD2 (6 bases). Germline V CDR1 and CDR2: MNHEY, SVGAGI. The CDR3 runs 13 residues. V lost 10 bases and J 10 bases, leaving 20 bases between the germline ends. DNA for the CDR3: TGTGCCACATCCCCGGCGGGGATGGGAGAGCAGTTCTTC. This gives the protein CATSPAGMGEQFF.

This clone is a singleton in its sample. This chain's CDR3 is CASTRWMLSEAFF. For the CDR3, the DNA is TGTGCCAGCACCCGGTGGATGCTCTCTGAAGCTTTCTTT. V is TRBV25-1 and J is TRBJ1-1; D gene uncertain. Germline V gene lookup returns CDR1 MGHDK and CDR2 SYGVNS. The CDR3 length is 13 residues. V dropped 7 bases and J dropped 6 bases, with 15 bases sitting between them.

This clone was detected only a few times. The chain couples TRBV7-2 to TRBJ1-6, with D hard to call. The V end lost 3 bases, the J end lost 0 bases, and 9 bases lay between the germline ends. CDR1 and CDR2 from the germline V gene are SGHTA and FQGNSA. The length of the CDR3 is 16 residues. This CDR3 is CASSFAASSYNSPLHF. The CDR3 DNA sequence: TGTGCCAGCAGCTTCGCAGCGAGCTCCTATAATTCACCCCTCCACTTT.

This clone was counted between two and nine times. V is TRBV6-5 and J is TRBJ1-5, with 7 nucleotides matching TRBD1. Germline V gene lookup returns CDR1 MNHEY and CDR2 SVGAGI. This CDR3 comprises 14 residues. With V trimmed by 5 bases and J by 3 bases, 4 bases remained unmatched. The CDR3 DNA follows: TGTGCCAGCAGTCCAGACAGGGACAATCAGCCCCAGCATTTT. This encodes CASSPDRDNQPQHF.

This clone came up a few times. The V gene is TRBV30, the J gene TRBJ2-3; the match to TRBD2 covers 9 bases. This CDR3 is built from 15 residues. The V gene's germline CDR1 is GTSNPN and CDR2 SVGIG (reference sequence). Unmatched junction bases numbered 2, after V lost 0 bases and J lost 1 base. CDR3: CAWSVRGRGTDTQYF. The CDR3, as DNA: TGTGCCTGGAGTGTACGCGGGAGGGGCACAGATACGCAGTATTTT.

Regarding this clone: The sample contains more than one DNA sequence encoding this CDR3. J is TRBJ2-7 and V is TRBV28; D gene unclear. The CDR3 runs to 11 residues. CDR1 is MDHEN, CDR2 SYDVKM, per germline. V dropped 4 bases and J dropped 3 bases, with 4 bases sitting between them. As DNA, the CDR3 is TGTGCCAGCAGTTCTTTCTACGAGCAGTACTTC. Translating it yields CASSSFYEQYF.

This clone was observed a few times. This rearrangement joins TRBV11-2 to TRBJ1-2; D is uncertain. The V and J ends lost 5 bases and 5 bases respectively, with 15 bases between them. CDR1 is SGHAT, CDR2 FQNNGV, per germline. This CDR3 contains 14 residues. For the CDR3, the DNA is TGTGCCAGCAGCCCCCTGGGGAGCGTATATGGCTACACCTTC. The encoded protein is CASSPLGSVYGYTF.

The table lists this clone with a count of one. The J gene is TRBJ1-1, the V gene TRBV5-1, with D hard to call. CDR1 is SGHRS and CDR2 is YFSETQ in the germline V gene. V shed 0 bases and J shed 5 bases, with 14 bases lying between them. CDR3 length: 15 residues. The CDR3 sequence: CASSLGSNMGTEAFF. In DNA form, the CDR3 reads TGCGCCAGCAGCTTGGGGTCCAACATGGGGACTGAAGCTTTCTTT. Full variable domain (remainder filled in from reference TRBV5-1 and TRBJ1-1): KAGVTQTPRYLIKTRGQQVTLSCSPISGHRSVSWYQQTPGQGLQFLFEYFSETQRNKGNFPGRFSGRQFSNSRSEMNVSTLELGDSALYLCASSLGSNMGTEAFFGQGTRLTVV.

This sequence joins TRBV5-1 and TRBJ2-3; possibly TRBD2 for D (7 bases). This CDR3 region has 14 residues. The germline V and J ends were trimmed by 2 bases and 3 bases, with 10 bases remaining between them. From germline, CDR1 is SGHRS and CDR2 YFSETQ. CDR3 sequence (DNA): TGCGCCAGCAGCTTAGGGGGGGCAACAGATACGCAGTATTTT. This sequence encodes CASSLGGATDTQYF.

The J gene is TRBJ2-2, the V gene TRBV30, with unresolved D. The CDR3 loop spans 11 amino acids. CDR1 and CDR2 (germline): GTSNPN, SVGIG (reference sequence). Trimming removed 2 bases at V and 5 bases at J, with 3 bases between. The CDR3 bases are TGTGCCTGGAGTACGACCGGGGAGCTGTTTTTT. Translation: CAWSTTGELFF.

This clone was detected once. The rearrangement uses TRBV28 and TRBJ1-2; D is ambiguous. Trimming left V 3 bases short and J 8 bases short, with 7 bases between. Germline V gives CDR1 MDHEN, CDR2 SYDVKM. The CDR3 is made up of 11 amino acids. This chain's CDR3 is CASSFVGGYTF. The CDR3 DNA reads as TGTGCCAGCAGTTTCGTGGGGGGCTACACCTTC.

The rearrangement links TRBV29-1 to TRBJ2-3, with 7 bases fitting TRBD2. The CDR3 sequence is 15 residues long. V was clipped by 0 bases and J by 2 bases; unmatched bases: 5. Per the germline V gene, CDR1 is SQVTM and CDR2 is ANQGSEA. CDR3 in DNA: TGCAGCGTTGAAGAGAGGAGCGGGGTCACAGATACGCAGTATTTT. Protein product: CSVEERSGVTDTQYF.

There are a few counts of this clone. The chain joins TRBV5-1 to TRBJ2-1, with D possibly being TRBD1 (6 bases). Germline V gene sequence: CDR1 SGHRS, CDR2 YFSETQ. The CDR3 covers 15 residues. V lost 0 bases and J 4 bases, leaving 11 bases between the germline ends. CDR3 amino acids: CASSLAIGQYNEQFF. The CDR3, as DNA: TGCGCCAGCAGCTTGGCCATTGGACAGTACAATGAGCAGTTCTTC.

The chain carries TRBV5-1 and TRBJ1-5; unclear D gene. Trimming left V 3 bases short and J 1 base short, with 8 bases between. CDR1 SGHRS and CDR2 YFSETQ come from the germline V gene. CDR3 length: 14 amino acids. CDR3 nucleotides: TGCGCCAGCAGCTCCGGAATGAGCAATCAGCCCCAGCATTTT. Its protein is CASSSGMSNQPQHF.

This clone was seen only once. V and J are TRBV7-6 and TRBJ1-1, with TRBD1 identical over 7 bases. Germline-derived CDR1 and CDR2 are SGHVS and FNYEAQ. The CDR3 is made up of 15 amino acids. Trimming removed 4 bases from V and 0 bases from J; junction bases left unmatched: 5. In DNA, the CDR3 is TGTGCCAGCAGCTCCCAGGGGGACATGAACACTGAAGCTTTCTTT. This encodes CASSSQGDMNTEAFF.

The CDR3 reads CASRPGPGYEQYF. For the CDR3, the DNA is TGTGCCAGCAGACCGGGACCGGGATACGAGCAGTACTTC. The chain has TRBV5-6 and TRBJ2-5; D could derive from TRBD1 or TRBD2 (5 bases each). The DNA end favors TRBJ2-7, so the J call may be wrong. Germline V gene lookup returns CDR1 SGHDT and CDR2 YYEEEE. The CDR3 consists of 13 residues.

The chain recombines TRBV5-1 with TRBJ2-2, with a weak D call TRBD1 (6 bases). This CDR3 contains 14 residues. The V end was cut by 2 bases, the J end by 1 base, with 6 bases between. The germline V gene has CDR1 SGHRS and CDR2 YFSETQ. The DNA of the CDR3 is TGCGCCAGCAGCTTACAGGGGAACACCGGGGAGCTGTTTTTT. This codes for CASSLQGNTGELFF. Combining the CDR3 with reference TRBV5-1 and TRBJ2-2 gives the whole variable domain KAGVTQTPRYLIKTRGQQVTLSCSPISGHRSVSWYQQTPGQGLQFLFEYFSETQRNKGNFPGRFSGRQFSNSRSEMNVSTLELGDSALYLCASSLQGNTGELFFGEGSRLTVL.

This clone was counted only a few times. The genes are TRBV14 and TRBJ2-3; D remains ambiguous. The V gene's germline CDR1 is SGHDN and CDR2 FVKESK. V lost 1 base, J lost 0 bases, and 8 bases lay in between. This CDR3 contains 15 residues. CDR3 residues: CASSQATSSTDTQYF. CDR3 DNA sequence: TGTGCCAGCAGCCAAGCCACTTCCAGCACAGATACGCAGTATTTT.

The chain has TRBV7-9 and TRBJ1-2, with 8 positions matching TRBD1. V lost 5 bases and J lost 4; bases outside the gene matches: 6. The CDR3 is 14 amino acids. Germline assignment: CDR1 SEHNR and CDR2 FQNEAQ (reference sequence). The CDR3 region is CASSKAGGAYGYTF. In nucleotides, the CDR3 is TGTGCCAGCAGCAAAGCAGGGGGCGCCTATGGCTACACCTTC.

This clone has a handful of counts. The CDR3 loop reads CAWSGQGSWSPLHF. In DNA, the CDR3 is TGTGCCTGGAGCGGACAGGGGAGTTGGTCACCCCTCCACTTT. The rearrangement uses TRBV30 and TRBJ1-6, with TRBD1 identical over 9 bases. V dropped 3 bases and J dropped 10; count of bases not matched to a gene: 7. Germline CDR1 is GTSNPN and CDR2 is SVGIG (reference sequence). There are 14 residues in the CDR3.

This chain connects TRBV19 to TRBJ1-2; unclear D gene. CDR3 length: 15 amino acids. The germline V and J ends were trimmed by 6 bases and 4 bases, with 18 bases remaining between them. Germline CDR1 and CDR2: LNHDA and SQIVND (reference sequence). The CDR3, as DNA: TGTGCCAGTAGAGCAAGATTGGAGGCTTTCTATGGCTACACCTTC. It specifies CASRARLEAFYGYTF. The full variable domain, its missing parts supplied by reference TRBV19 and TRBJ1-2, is DGGITQSPKYLFRKEGQNVTLSCEQNLNHDAMYWYRQDPGQGLRLIYYSQIVNDFQKGDIAEGYSVSREKKESFPLTVTSAQKNPTAFYLCASRARLEAFYGYTFGSGTRLTVV.

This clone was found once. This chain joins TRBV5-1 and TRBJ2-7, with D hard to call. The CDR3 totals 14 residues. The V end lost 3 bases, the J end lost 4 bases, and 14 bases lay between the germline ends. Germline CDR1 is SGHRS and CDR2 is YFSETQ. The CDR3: CASSSQSQIYEQYF. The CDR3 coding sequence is TGCGCCAGCAGCTCCCAAAGTCAAATTTACGAGCAGTACTTC.